Listed below are T cell receptor beta chains from one sample, sequenced in a study of chemoradiotherapy in HPV16-positive cancers. Clones were read by immunoSEQ multiplex PCR, and TCRdb kept only the in-frame ones, dropping some. The table shows 7,500 to 10,000 clones, with roughly 72% occurring only once. The specimen was taken from a patient who underwent chemoradiotherapy. These receptors all come from a human donor with HPV-associated anogenital cancer. CDR3s include the opening cysteine and the closing phenylalanine or tryptophan. The D gene is left open where the match is weak. Rows give clone size only sometimes, using once, few, many, or a class for an expanded clone.

TRBJ2-7	TRBV7-2	TRBD2	.	CASSLNPRASGRMYF	TGTGCCAGCAGCTTAAATCCCCGGGCTAGCGGGAGAATGTACTTC
TRBJ1-4	TRBV19	.	.	CASSIEARGWEKLFF	TGTGCCAGTAGTATCGAGGCACGGGGATGGGAAAAACTGTTTTTT
TRBJ1-1	TRBV19	TRBD1	.	CASSGTDSTEAFF	TGTGCCAGTAGTGGGACAGATAGCACTGAAGCTTTCTTT
TRBJ2-7	TRBV4-3	TRBD1	.	CASSLGQGSSYEQYF	TGCGCCAGCAGCCTAGGACAGGGGTCGTCCTACGAGCAGTACTTC
TRBJ1-1	TRBV11-2	.	.	CASSLETGSKAFF	TGTGCCAGCAGCTTAGAGACAGGTTCCAAAGCTTTCTTT
TRBJ2-5	TRBV4-3	TRBD2	once	CASSQGGLAGGAETQYF	TGCGCCAGCAGCCAAGGGGGACTAGCGGGAGGGGCCGAGACCCAGTACTTC
TRBJ1-4	TRBV10-3	.	.	CAISESGASNEKLFF	TGTGCCATCAGTGAGTCGGGGGCAAGTAATGAAAAACTGTTTTTT
TRBJ1-2	TRBV13	TRBD1	.	CASSLQGADGYTF	TGTGCCAGCAGCTTACAGGGGGCGGATGGCTACACCTTC
TRBJ2-5	TRBV23-1	TRBD1	once	CASSQGERDRLRETQYF	TGCGCCAGCAGTCAGGGCGAACGGGACAGACTCCGGGAGACCCAGTACTTC
TRBJ2-1	TRBV5-4	.	.	CASGFTSRVEQFF	TGTGCCAGCGGTTTCACCTCCAGGGTGGAGCAGTTCTTC
TRBJ2-1	TRBV10-3	TRBD2	.	CAISESGTSANEQFF	TGTGCCATCAGTGAGTCCGGGACTAGCGCTAATGAGCAGTTCTTC
TRBJ2-7	TRBV1	.	.	CTSSRPCGGHSYEQYF	TGCACCAGCAGCCGCCCCTGCGGGGGGCATTCCTACGAGCAGTACTTC
TRBJ1-1	TRBV5-1	.	.	CASSLEMGVMNTEAFF	TGCGCCAGCAGCTTGGAGATGGGGGTCATGAACACTGAAGCTTTCTTT
TRBJ2-3	TRBV7-2	TRBD2	.	CASSLGGRLGDTQYF	TGTGCCAGCAGCTTGGGCGGGAGGCTCGGGGATACGCAGTATTTT